These 20 T cell receptor beta chains originate from one sample sequenced in a study of CD8 T cells in acute hepatitis C reinfection (dated by TCRdb to the early 2020s). Study-level results and caveats: All groups preferentially used the TRBV04 and TRBV06 gene families, and overrepresentation in the naive pool did not explain this preferential usage.

Reading the label with the study, this specimen's time point is: acute HCV infection, within 168 days of estimated infection date. The HCV-specific TCR repertoires were analyzed directly ex vivo, and the sequenced cells were not first expanded in vitro. The library was generated by the immunoSEQ multiplex PCR assay. TCRdb carries this immuneACCESS record with in-frame sequences only. Its versions omit some clonotypes, under half of them owing to an unresolved V gene in the studies checked, with the rest unexplained. Present in this sample are some 1,400 clones, 45% to 60% of which were seen just once. The ten largest clones represent approximately 8.5% of the sample. Specimen: HCV NS3-1073 tetramer-sorted CD8+ T cells from PBMCs, collected during acute infection. Read against the paper, the sample's cell subset or site label means: FACS-sorted NS3-1073 tetramer+ CD8+ T cells. The origin of the receptors is a woman younger than 35 with chronic hepatitis C.

In its sample, this clone ranks as medium-sized (0.01 to 0.1%). The V and J genes are TRBV7-2 and TRBJ2-5; 11 nucleotides line up with TRBD2. This CDR3 comprises 17 residues. Germline V gene lookup returns CDR1 SGHTA and CDR2 FQGNSA. V trimming: 5 bases; J trimming: 0 bases; junction bases outside the gene matches: 8. The CDR3 protein is CASSAVTSGGYQETQYF. Written as DNA, the CDR3 is TGTGCCAGCAGCGCCGTTACTAGCGGGGGATACCAAGAGACCCAGTACTTC.

Points on this clone: The germline gene is not matched at one end of the junction; a read error may be the cause. The chain combines TRBV10-3 with TRBJ2-7; TRBD2 matches at 8 bases. The CDR3 covers 16 residues. CDR1 is ENHRY, CDR2 SYGVKD, per germline. The CDR3 region is CASSTSLADLSYEQYF. Written as DNA, the CDR3 is TGTGCCAGCAGTACCTCACTAGCGGACCTTAGCTACGAGCAGTACTTC.

This clone was seen more than once but under ten times. The chain uses TRBV5-6 and TRBJ1-1; no clear D gene. The ends were cut back, 6 bases at V and 4 bases at J, with 13 bases in the middle. The CDR3 is 13 residues long. The V gene's germline CDR1 is SGHDT and CDR2 YYEEEE. In DNA form, the CDR3 reads TGTGCCAGCACCCCCGGAGGTGGCACTGAAGCTTTCTTT. It encodes CASTPGGGTEAFF.

A few counts support this clone. The chain couples TRBV27 to TRBJ2-2; 7 positions agree with TRBD1. Germline V gives CDR1 MNHEY, CDR2 SMNVEV (reference sequence). With V trimmed by 6 bases and J by 5 bases, 9 bases remained unmatched. The CDR3 is made up of 15 amino acids. DNA for the CDR3: TGTGCCAGCAGCACAGAACCAGGGGGAACCGGGGAGCTGTTTTTT. Translation: CASSTEPGGTGELFF.

The chain uses TRBV4-3 and TRBJ2-7; 10 bases are a match to TRBD1. Looked up from germline, CDR1 is LGHNA and CDR2 is YSLEER. V was pared by 0 bases and J by 3 bases, with 8 bases of the junction left unmatched. The CDR3 spans 17 residues. CDR3 residues: CASSQEPTGTGVYEQYF. The CDR3 DNA follows: TGCGCCAGCAGCCAAGAGCCTACCGGGACAGGGGTCTACGAGCAGTACTTC.

A single count supports this clone. The chain recombines TRBV4-2 with TRBJ1-1, with D possibly being TRBD1 (5 bases). From germline, CDR1 is LGHNA and CDR2 YNFKEQ. This CDR3 region has 15 residues. Trimming took off 5 bases at V and 0 bases at J, with 13 bases between the two ends. CDR3 amino acids: CASSLDRDMNTEAFF. The CDR3, as DNA: TGTGCCAGCAGCTTAGACAGAGACATGAACACTGAAGCTTTCTTT.

This chain connects TRBV13 to TRBJ2-4; TRBD2 agrees at 13 bases. Losses at the gene ends were 0 bases for V and 5 bases for J; bases not matched to a gene: 10. Per the germline V gene, CDR1 is PRHDT and CDR2 is FYEKMQ (reference sequence). The CDR3 spans 19 residues. The CDR3 loop reads CASSLGGTSGDPRQNIQYF. DNA for the CDR3: TGTGCCAGCAGCTTAGGAGGGACTAGCGGGGACCCAAGACAAAACATTCAGTACTTC.

The chain carries TRBV30 and TRBJ1-1; 7 nucleotides line up with TRBD1. CDR1 is GTSNPN, CDR2 SVGIG, per germline (reference sequence). V lost 1 base to trimming and J lost 5 bases; unmatched junction nucleotides: 4. CDR3 size: 13 residues. CDR3 nucleotide sequence: TGTGCCTGGAGTGACCCAGGGGGAACTGAAGCTTTCTTT. Translated: CAWSDPGGTEAFF. The entire variable domain, with the rest obtained from reference TRBV30 and TRBJ1-1, is as follows: SQTIHQWPATLVQPVGSPLSLECTVEGTSNPNLYWYRQAAGRGLQLLFYSVGIGQISSEVPQNLSASRPQDRQFILSSKKLLLSDSGFYLCAWSDPGGTEAFFGQGTRLTVV.

This clone was observed once. The chain links TRBV7-2 to TRBJ2-3; TRBD2 agrees at 10 bases. This CDR3 contains 17 residues. V trimming: 1 base; J trimming: 1 base; junction bases outside the gene matches: 5. Germline CDR1 is SGHTA and CDR2 is FQGNSA. The CDR3 DNA follows: TGTGCCAGCAGCTTAGAAGGACTAGCGGCCGGCACAGATACGCAGTATTTT. The encoded protein is CASSLEGLAAGTDTQYF.

By sample share, this clone is large. This chain uses TRBV4-3 with TRBJ2-5; maybe TRBD2 (7 bases). Trimming cost V 1 base and J 5 bases, with 14 bases left between them. CDR3 length equals 15 residues. The germline V gene encodes CDR1 LGHNA and CDR2 YSLEER. The CDR3 DNA reads TGCGCCAGCAGCCAAGCTGGGGGGGCATGGGAGACCCAGTACTTC. Amino acid sequence: CASSQAGGAWETQYF.

This chain joins TRBV29-1 and TRBJ2-7, with D tentatively TRBD1 or TRBD2 (5 bases each). V gave up 4 bases and J gave up 6 bases, with 13 bases separating them. Germline V lookup: CDR1 SQVTM, CDR2 ANQGSEA. The CDR3 spans 12 residues. This CDR3 is CSVGDGVGEQYF. DNA for the CDR3: TGCAGCGTTGGGGACGGAGTGGGCGAGCAGTACTTC.

CDR3 in amino acids: CASSLYGQAYEQYF. The DNA of the CDR3 is TGTGCCAGCAGTTTATACGGACAGGCCTACGAGCAGTACTTC. This chain uses TRBV27 with TRBJ2-7; TRBD1 matches 7 bases. Germline V gene lookup returns CDR1 MNHEY and CDR2 SMNVEV (reference sequence). With V trimmed by 1 base and J by 2 bases, 2 bases remained unmatched. CDR3 length: 14 amino acids.

As concerns this clone: Other nucleotide sequences in the sample specify the same CDR3. The chain links TRBV4-2 to TRBJ2-7; possibly TRBD1 or TRBD2 for D (6 bases each). Germline CDR1 reads LGHNA; CDR2 reads YNFKEQ. The CDR3 has 16 amino acids. V was pared by 0 bases and J by 2 bases, with 14 bases between. Written as DNA, the CDR3 is TGTGCCAGCAGCCAAGAAGGAACGGGGGCCCCCTACGAGCAGTACTTC. Translated: CASSQEGTGAPYEQYF.

The table lists this clone with a count of one. The chain employs TRBV27 and TRBJ2-5; D not certain. The DNA end is more similar to TRBJ2-7, so the J call may be wrong. The germline gives CDR1 MNHEY, CDR2 SMNVEV (reference sequence). The length of the CDR3 is 14 residues. In DNA, the CDR3 is TGTGCCAGCAGTTTATCGATCCAAGGCTACGAGCAGTACTTC. This sequence encodes CASSLSIQGYEQYF.

On this clone itself: The junction departs from the called germline gene at one end, perhaps through a read error. The V and J genes are TRBV7-7 and TRBJ2-3; no clear D gene. Germline V gene sequence: CDR1 SSHAT, CDR2 FNYEAQ (reference sequence). This CDR3 spans 15 amino acids. The CDR3 sequence is CASSLGSLSTDTQYF. The CDR3, as DNA: TGTGCTAGCAGCTTAGGCAGCCTAAGCACAGATACGCAGTATTTT.

The rearrangement uses TRBV4-3 and TRBJ2-3; TRBD2 agrees at 11 bases. Germline CDR1 LGHNA, CDR2 YSLEER. The CDR3 spans 19 residues. J lost 5 bases, V lost 0 bases, and 13 bases had no gene match. The CDR3 region is CASSQEPTGVSGGGDTQYF. As DNA, the CDR3 is TGCGCCAGCAGCCAAGAGCCAACGGGTGTTAGCGGGGGGGGAGATACGCAGTATTTT.

By share of the sample, this clone is large (0.1 to 1%). The chain carries TRBV7-6 and TRBJ2-1; 7 bases fit TRBD1. The germline V gene has CDR1 SGHVS and CDR2 FNYEAQ. CDR3 length equals 13 residues. V lost 4 bases, J lost 10 bases, and 7 bases stayed unmatched. The CDR3: CASSSGTDSEQFF. In DNA, the CDR3 is TGTGCCAGCAGCTCCGGGACAGACAGCGAGCAGTTCTTC. The full variable domain, completed using reference TRBV7-6 and TRBJ2-1, is GAGVSQSPRYKVTKRGQDVALRCDPISGHVSLYWYRQALGQGPEFLTYFNYEAQQDKSGLPNDRFSAERPEGSISTLTIQRTEQRDSAMYRCASSSGTDSEQFFGPGTRLTVL.

Regarding this clone: Different DNA sequences within this sample yield the same CDR3. The chain employs TRBV4-3 and TRBJ2-2, with 12 positions matching TRBD2. V lost 0 bases to trimming and J lost 7 bases; unmatched junction nucleotides: 6. The CDR3 consists of 17 residues. Germline V lookup: CDR1 LGHNA, CDR2 YSLEER. CDR3 sequence reads: CASSQEVASGGGGELFF. The CDR3 DNA is TGCGCCAGCAGCCAAGAGGTGGCTAGCGGGGGGGGCGGGGAGCTGTTTTTT.

The rearrangement links TRBV11-2 to TRBJ2-2; D may be TRBD2 (6 bases). The CDR3 runs to 16 residues. Per germline, CDR1 SGHAT and CDR2 FQNNGV. Trimming removed 4 bases at V and 0 bases at J, with 12 bases between. This CDR3 reads CASSWEVSANTGELFF. The CDR3 DNA reads TGTGCCAGCAGCTGGGAGGTGTCCGCGAACACCGGGGAGCTGTTTTTT.

Relative to its sample, this clone is large. The genes are TRBV4-2 and TRBJ1-1; D may be TRBD1 (5 bases). Germline CDR1 reads LGHNA; CDR2 reads YNFKEQ. The length of the CDR3 is 15 residues. The V and J ends lost 0 bases and 7 bases respectively, with 15 bases between them. CDR3 amino acids: CASSQEMGVWGEAFF. In DNA, the CDR3 is TGTGCCAGCAGCCAAGAAATGGGGGTATGGGGTGAAGCTTTCTTT.